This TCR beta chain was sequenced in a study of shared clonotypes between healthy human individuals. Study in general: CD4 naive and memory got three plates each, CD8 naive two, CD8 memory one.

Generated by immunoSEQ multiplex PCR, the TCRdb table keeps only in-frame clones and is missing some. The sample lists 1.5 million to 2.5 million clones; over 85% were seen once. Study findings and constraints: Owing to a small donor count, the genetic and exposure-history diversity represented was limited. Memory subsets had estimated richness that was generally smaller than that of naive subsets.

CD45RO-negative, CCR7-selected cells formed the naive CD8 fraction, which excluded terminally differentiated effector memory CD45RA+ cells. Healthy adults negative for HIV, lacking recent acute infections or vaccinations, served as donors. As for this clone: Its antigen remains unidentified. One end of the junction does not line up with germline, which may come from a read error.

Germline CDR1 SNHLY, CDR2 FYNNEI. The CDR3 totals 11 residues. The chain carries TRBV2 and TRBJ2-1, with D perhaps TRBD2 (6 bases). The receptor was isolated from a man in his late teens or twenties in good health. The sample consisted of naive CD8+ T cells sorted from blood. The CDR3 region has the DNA TGTGCCAGCAGGGACTACGATGAGCAGTTCTTC. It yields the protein CASRDYDEQFF. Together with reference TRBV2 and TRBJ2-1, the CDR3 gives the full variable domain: EPEVTQTPSHQVTQMGQEVILRCVPISNHLYFYWYRQILGQKVEFLVSFYNNEISEKSEIFDDQFSVERPDGSNFTLKIRSTKLEDSAMYFCASRDYDEQFFGPGTRLTVL.